The clone carrying this T cell receptor (beta chain) appeared a few times. Its target is unknown. Amplification of TCR beta CDR3 regions used RNA as the template. HTBI primers were used for first-round RT-PCR of the TCR CDR3. TCRdb redid the calling of the multiplex PCR reads with MiXCR, one entry per CDR3 protein. Of under 300,000 distinct CDR3 sequences listed, 20% to 25% are singletons. Fresh peripheral blood, approximately 9.1 ml, was the source of the PBMCs. The entry originates in a study of T cells in Graves' hyperthyroidism and ophthalmopathy. Study outcomes and limitations: Stable hyperthyroidism was separated from ophthalmopathy by a model based on 13 V-J features.

Source material: blood. The TCR was taken from a man younger than 45 with Graves' ophthalmopathy.

The CDR3 sequence: CASSLTGGHVSYNEQFF. Written as DNA, the CDR3 is TGCGCCAGCAGCTTGACGGGTGGACATGTCTCCTACAATGAGCAGTTCTTC. The genes are TRBV5-1 and TRBJ2-1, with D perhaps matching TRBD1 (5 bases). Germline V gives CDR1 SGHRS, CDR2 YFSETQ. The CDR3 is 17 amino acids. The V end was cut by 1 base, the J end by 0 bases, with 14 bases between.